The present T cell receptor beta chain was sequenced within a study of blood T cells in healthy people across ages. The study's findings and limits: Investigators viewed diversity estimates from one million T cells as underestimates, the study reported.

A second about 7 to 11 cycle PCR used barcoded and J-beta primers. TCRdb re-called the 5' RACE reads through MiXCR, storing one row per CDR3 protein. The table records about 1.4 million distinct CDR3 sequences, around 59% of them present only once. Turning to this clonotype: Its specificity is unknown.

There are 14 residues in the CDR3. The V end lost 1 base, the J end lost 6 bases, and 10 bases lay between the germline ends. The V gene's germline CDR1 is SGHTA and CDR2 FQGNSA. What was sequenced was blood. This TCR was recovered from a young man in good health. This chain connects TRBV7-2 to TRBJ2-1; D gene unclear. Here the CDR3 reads CASSLVLKGNEQFF. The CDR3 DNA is TGTGCCAGCAGCTTAGTCCTGAAGGGCAATGAGCAGTTCTTC.